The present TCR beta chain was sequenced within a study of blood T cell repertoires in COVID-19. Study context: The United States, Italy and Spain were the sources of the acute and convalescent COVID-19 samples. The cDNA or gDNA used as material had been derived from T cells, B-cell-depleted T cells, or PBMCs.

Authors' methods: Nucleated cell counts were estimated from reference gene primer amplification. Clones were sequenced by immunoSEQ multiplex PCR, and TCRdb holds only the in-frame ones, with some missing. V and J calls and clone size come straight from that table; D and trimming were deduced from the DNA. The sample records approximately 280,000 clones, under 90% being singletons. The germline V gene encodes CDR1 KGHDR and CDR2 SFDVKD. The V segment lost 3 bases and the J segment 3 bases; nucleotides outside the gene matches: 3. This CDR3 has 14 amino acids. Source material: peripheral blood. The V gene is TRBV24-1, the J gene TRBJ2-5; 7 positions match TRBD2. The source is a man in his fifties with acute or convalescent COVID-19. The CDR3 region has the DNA TGTGCCACCAGTGATGCCGGGACTAAAGAGACCCAGTACTTC. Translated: CATSDAGTKETQYF.